The entry below gives a single T cell receptor beta chain sequence along with its context. The target antigen is unknown. This specimen belongs to a study of T cell responses to AZD1222 COVID-19 vaccine. The CDR3 is 17 residues long. Looked up from germline, CDR1 is SGHVS and CDR2 is FQNEAQ. The ends were cut back, 5 bases at V and 1 base at J, with 18 bases in the middle. Here immunoSEQ multiplex PCR was the method, and the copy in TCRdb shows in-frame clones only, minus some. Of about 150,000 clones listed, around 90% are singletons. Findings and limits, study-wide: The study found vaccine-associated CD4 TCRs spanning spike, dominant at 160-218 and 743-854. The number of AZD1222 recipients seropositive at baseline was only 6 or 7.

The sequencing used peripheral blood, collected on day 0 of MenACWY control vaccination. The sequence derives from an adult in good health. The rearrangement links TRBV7-8 to TRBJ1-3; no firm D call. CDR3 sequence (DNA): TGTGCCAGCAGCCTAGGTCCGGGGAAGTTGTCTGGAAACACCATATATTTT. Residues: CASSLGPGKLSGNTIYF.